Listed below are T cell receptor beta chains from one sample, sequenced in a study of T cells in Graves' hyperthyroidism and ophthalmopathy. From the multiplex PCR reads, TCRdb called clonotypes with MiXCR, one entry per CDR3 protein. Here the sample spans roughly 420,000 distinct CDR3 sequences, around 16% being singletons. Sequenced sample: blood. The receptors were sampled from a woman younger than 35 with Graves' hyperthyroidism. CDR3s include the opening cysteine and the closing phenylalanine or tryptophan. The order of the fields is V gene, clone size, J gene, D gene, CDR3 length, CDR3 protein, CDR3 DNA. A D gene is named only where the DNA matches it firmly. Size is stated for part of the rows, as once, few or many counts, or as a class when the clone is expanded.

TRBV20-1,few,TRBJ2-6,.,14,CSAAGASGANVLTF,TGCAGTGCTGCCGGTGCGTCTGGGGCCAACGTCCTGACTTTC
TRBV29-1,.,TRBJ2-5,.,13,CSVGRGAGETQYF,TGCAGCGTTGGCCGGGGGGCAGGCGAGACCCAGTACTTC
TRBV10-2,many,TRBJ1-2,.,13,CASTQRTAYGYTF,TGCGCCAGCACCCAAAGGACGGCCTATGGCTACACCTTC
TRBV29-1,many,TRBJ2-1,.,11,CSVRERHEQFF,TGCAGCGTTAGGGAACGCCATGAGCAGTTCTTC
TRBV28,many,TRBJ2-7,.,14,CASSFLPGRYEQYF,TGTGCCAGCAGTTTCCTTCCGGGACGCTACGAGCAGTACTTC
TRBV12-3/TRBV12-4,few,TRBJ2-2,.,15,CASSQVTINTGELFF,TGTGCCAGCAGCCAAGTGACTATAAACACCGGGGAGCTGTTTTTT
TRBV20-1,.,TRBJ2-1,.,14,CSAGSGYIYNEQFF,TGCAGTGCTGGGAGCGGATACATCTACAATGAGCAGTTCTTC
TRBV6-1,few,TRBJ1-4,.,14,CASSPDTINEKLFF,TGTGCCAGCAGCCCCGACACCATTAATGAAAAACTGTTTTTT
TRBV5-5,many,TRBJ1-2,.,15,CASSFDGGNHNGYTF,TGTGCCAGCAGCTTTGACGGGGGCAATCACAATGGCTACACCTTC
TRBV5-1,many,TRBJ2-1,TRBD2,14,CASSSAGGPDEQFF,TGCGCCAGCAGCTCGGCGGGAGGGCCGGATGAGCAGTTCTTC
TRBV7-6,many,TRBJ1-3,.,16,CASSLVGTSSGNTIYF,TGTGCCAGCAGCTTAGTTGGGACGAGCTCTGGAAACACCATATATTTT
TRBV4-1,few,TRBJ2-5,.,15,CASSQGEYLGETQYF,TGCGCCAGCAGCCAAGGAGAATACCTCGGGGAGACCCAGTACTTC
TRBV3-1,few,TRBJ1-2,TRBD1,14,CASSLWTGRYGYTF,TGTGCCAGCAGCCTATGGACAGGGAGGTATGGCTACACCTTC
TRBV11-3,many,TRBJ2-5,.,15,CASSSRRRNQETQYF,TGTGCCAGCAGCTCAAGACGACGGAACCAAGAGACCCAGTACTTC
TRBV9,few,TRBJ2-2,.,18,CASSASRVYPPTAGELFF,TGTGCCAGCAGCGCCTCCCGGGTATACCCCCCCACAGCCGGGGAGCTGTTTTTT
TRBV3-1,.,TRBJ2-1,.,14,CASSLLSTDNEQFF,TGTGCCAGCAGCCTCTTATCGACTGACAATGAGCAGTTCTTC
TRBV3-1,many,TRBJ1-5,.,12,CASSRARGPQHF,TGTGCCAGCAGCCGAGCAAGAGGGCCCCAGCATTTT
TRBV5-5,many,TRBJ1-5,TRBD1,16,CASSRGTGGGNQPQHF,TGTGCCAGCAGCCGTGGGACAGGGGGCGGCAATCAGCCCCAGCATTTT
TRBV6-5,many,TRBJ1-2,.,13,CASSYGALDGYTF,TGTGCCAGCAGTTACGGTGCGCTGGATGGCTACACCTTC
TRBV27,many,TRBJ2-1,TRBD2,17,CASSLYAASGGYNEQFF,TGTGCCAGCAGTTTATACGCGGCTAGCGGGGGCTACAATGAGCAGTTCTTC
TRBV7-9,.,TRBJ2-7,.,15,CASSPQDGVSYEQYF,TGTGCCAGCAGCCCCCAGGATGGGGTCTCCTACGAGCAGTACTTC
TRBV20-1,.,TRBJ2-1,TRBD2,15,CSAYGAGGRNNEQFF,TGCAGTGCCTACGGTGCGGGGGGGAGGAACAATGAGCAGTTCTTC
TRBV10-3,many,TRBJ2-5,TRBD2,13,CAISEGSGTKGYF,TGTGCCATCAGTGAGGGTAGCGGGACAAAAGGGTACTTC
TRBV20-1,many,TRBJ1-2,.,12,CSARDLRDGYTF,TGCAGTGCTAGAGATCTGCGGGATGGCTACACCTTC
TRBV6-1,many,TRBJ1-5,TRBD1,15,CASSSAGGSNQPQHF,TGTGCCAGCAGTTCGGCAGGGGGAAGCAATCAGCCCCAGCATTTT
TRBV7-2,many,TRBJ2-5,TRBD2,16,CASSPTSGSLGGTQYF,TGTGCCAGCAGCCCGACTAGCGGGAGTTTAGGTGGGACCCAGTACTTC
TRBV20-1,few,TRBJ1-2,.,12,CSASPNHYGYTF,TGCAGTGCTAGTCCAAACCACTATGGCTACACCTTC
TRBV12-3/TRBV12-4,many,TRBJ2-2,TRBD2,16,CASSPTTAGNTGELFF,TGTGCCAGCAGTCCCACGACAGCGGGAAACACCGGGGAGCTGTTTTTT
TRBV20-1,.,TRBJ2-1,.,15,CSARSGASSYNEQFF,TGCAGTGCTAGGTCCGGGGCTAGCTCCTACAATGAGCAGTTCTTC
TRBV20-1,many,TRBJ2-7,.,13,CSAAQRGRYEQYF,TGCAGTGCCGCGCAGAGAGGGAGGTACGAGCAGTACTTC
TRBV7-9,many,TRBJ2-3,.,19,CASSSPMIDSRRGTDTQYF,TGTGCCAGCAGCTCCCCCATGATAGACAGTCGGAGAGGCACAGATACGCAGTATTTT
TRBV5-1,.,TRBJ2-1,TRBD1,14,CASSGDRGENEQFF,TGCGCCAGCAGCGGGGACAGGGGCGAGAATGAGCAGTTCTTC
TRBV2,.,TRBJ1-5,.,14,CASSELSGNQPQHF,TGTGCCAGCAGTGAATTGTCCGGCAATCAGCCCCAGCATTTT
TRBV6-1,many,TRBJ1-3,.,14,CASRRGGSGNTIYF,TGTGCCAGCAGGCGGGGCGGCTCTGGAAACACCATATATTTT
TRBV7-9,many,TRBJ1-1,.,14,CASSGGGTNTEAFF,TGTGCCAGCAGCGGGGGGGGCACGAACACTGAAGCTTTCTTT
TRBV12-3/TRBV12-4,few,TRBJ1-3,TRBD1,14,CASSHGTGANTIYF,TGTGCCAGCAGCCACGGGACAGGGGCAAACACCATATATTTT